These T cell receptor beta chains were read from a single sample in a study of T cell repertoires in cytomegalovirus infection. No antigens are known for them. From the reads, TCRdb called clonotypes with MiXCR, one entry per CDR3 protein. Of 700,000 to 900,000 distinct CDR3 sequences listed, 25% to 35% are singletons. This sample comprised cultured CD8+ T cells from PBMCs, obtained from culture after CMV antigen stimulation. The receptors were gathered from a human donor in good health (CMV status not recorded). Some clones in this sample may be carry-over from other donors' samples. The CDR3 runs from the conserved cysteine through the conserved F or W. D genes are given only for firm matches.

>TRBV10-3|TRBJ1-2|-
CAISWTYGYTF
>TRBV24-1|TRBJ2-5|-
CATSEAGTEETQYF
>TRBV12-3/TRBV12-4|TRBJ2-7|-
CASSGWTVYHSYEQYF
>TRBV24-1|TRBJ2-7|-
CATSTFRSSYEQYF
>TRBV18|TRBJ1-1|-
CASSPLGMEFQTEAFF
>TRBV5-6|TRBJ1-2|TRBD1
CASSWGQGDGYTF
>TRBV6-5|TRBJ2-7|TRBD1
CASSYGTAPFLVDEQYF
>TRBV4-3|TRBJ2-1|TRBD2
CASSPGTRAIEQFF
>TRBV27|TRBJ1-2|-
CASSSPTSTYGYTF
>TRBV6-1|TRBJ1-2|-
CASLQTGTNYGYTF
>TRBV27|TRBJ2-1|-
CASSITRGGVTEQFF
>TRBV19|TRBJ2-7|-
CASSLFTGTGYEQYF
>TRBV28|TRBJ1-5|TRBD1
CASSFSGTGNQPQHF
>TRBV6-1|TRBJ2-5|TRBD2
CASSTSGAYQETQYF
>TRBV27|TRBJ1-2|-
CASSYGRGPAGGYTF
>TRBV7-9|TRBJ2-7|-
CASSPLEQYF
>TRBV3-1|TRBJ1-2|TRBD1
CANSQAGQRLYGYTF
>TRBV6-5|TRBJ2-1|-
CASSFNIYNEQFF
>TRBV6-2/TRBV6-3|TRBJ2-1|-
CASSPLDREDEQFF
>TRBV7-6|TRBJ1-2|-
CASSLERDDYGYTF
>TRBV4-3|TRBJ2-5|-
CASSQENTVERETQYF
>TRBV4-1|TRBJ2-1|-
CASSHKNGGPSYNEQFF
>TRBV10-3|TRBJ2-3|TRBD2
CAISEKRGRWPQYF
>TRBV7-6|TRBJ1-1|TRBD1
CASSSLHRGDTEAFF
>TRBV2|TRBJ1-2|-
CASSGPLEHYGYTF
>TRBV6-2/TRBV6-3|TRBJ2-7|-
CASRFPSGRGLTIAPYEQYF
>TRBV19|TRBJ1-1|-
CASSIAEGTEAFF
>TRBV6-1|TRBJ2-3|TRBD2
CASRPLAGARDTQYF
>TRBV5-5|TRBJ1-3|-
CASSLGLGGPYSGNTIYF
>TRBV7-6|TRBJ1-1|TRBD1
CASRPRPGGDTEAFF
>TRBV15|TRBJ1-1|-
CATSRVPNTEAFF
>TRBV24-1|TRBJ2-3|-
CATSDSRHSWSDTQYF
>TRBV2|TRBJ2-7|-
CASSAPGTGVYEQYF
>TRBV15|TRBJ1-6|-
CATSRAFNSPLHF
>TRBV2|TRBJ1-6|TRBD1
CATLLFGTGYNSPLHF
>TRBV12-3/TRBV12-4|TRBJ1-1|-
CANEDRKNTEAFF
>TRBV4-2|TRBJ2-3|-
CASSSRDTYTDTQYF
>TRBV6-6|TRBJ2-7|-
CASSYARPYEQYF
>TRBV7-9|TRBJ2-5|-
CASSPTDRFVQETQYF
>TRBV6-2/TRBV6-3|TRBJ2-1|-
CASSEQGSYNEQFF
>TRBV24-1|TRBJ1-2|-
CATSGPGHYGYTF
>TRBV6-5|TRBJ2-7|-
CASSYLSSKTGHSEYF
>TRBV4-3|TRBJ1-1|-
CASSQELNPIRRNTEAFF
>TRBV5-1|TRBJ2-1|TRBD2
CASSWLAGGPYNEQFF
>TRBV29-1|TRBJ2-2|TRBD2
CSVETLAGANTGELFF
>TRBV6-2/TRBV6-3|TRBJ2-3|TRBD2
CASSLGLAGGWDTQYF
>TRBV2|TRBJ2-1|TRBD2
CASSGPGLAGFEQFF
>TRBV27|TRBJ2-3|-
CATTGGRRLESDTQYF
>TRBV4-1|TRBJ2-7|-
CASSQVFRKGREQYF
>TRBV7-9|TRBJ1-4|TRBD1
CASSLGPQGAGKLFF
>TRBV28|TRBJ1-1|-
CASLTRANIGAEAFF
>TRBV7-6|TRBJ1-2|-
CASSLNRLGAGLSNYGYTF
>TRBV12-3/TRBV12-4|TRBJ1-6|TRBD1
CASRPQGALNSPLHF
>TRBV6-5|TRBJ2-3|-
CASSYFVGITDTQYF
>TRBV6-2/TRBV6-3|TRBJ1-1|-
CASSYLGIETEAFF